The present T cell receptor (beta chain) was sequenced within a study of blood T cell repertoires in COVID-19. Turning to this clone: One end of the junction does not line up with germline, which may come from a read error.

Libraries were prepared by immunoSEQ multiplex PCR; TCRdb keeps only in-frame clonotypes and omits some of them. The sample includes 120,000 or so clones, approximately 83% of them seen just once. The CDR3 spans 13 residues. Germline lookup yields CDR1 KGHSH and CDR2 LQKENI. This rearrangement joins TRBV18 to TRBJ1-5, with D hard to call. The sequenced sample was peripheral blood. The receptor was isolated from a woman of 80 years or more with acute or convalescent COVID-19. The CDR3 nucleotides are TGTGCCAGCGCACCCAACCAGGCCGTGCCCCAGCATTTT. Protein sequence: CASAPNQAVPQHF. The whole variable domain, filled in from reference TRBV18 and TRBJ1-5, reads NAGVMQNPRHLVRRRGQEARLRCSPMKGHSHVYWYRQLPEEGLKFMVYLQKENIIDESGMPKERFSAEFPKEGPSILRIQQVVRGDSAAYFCASAPNQAVPQHFGDGTRLSIL.